This record covers a single TCR beta chain. Since a much larger clone is just one base distant, this may be a read error. The hyperthyroidism patients had all been newly diagnosed, and their disease duration was under 2 months. Their ages ranged from 18 to 65 years. Per germline, CDR1 SGHTA and CDR2 FQGNSA. The length of the CDR3 is 16 residues. RNA transcripts were the template for amplifying TCR beta CDR3 regions. HTBI primers were employed in a first-round RT-PCR of the TCR CDR3. TCRdb re-called the multiplex PCR reads with MiXCR, one entry per CDR3 protein. This table has approximately 430,000 distinct CDR3 sequences, roughly 14% appearing once. This specimen belongs to a study of T cells in Graves' hyperthyroidism and ophthalmopathy.

The sequenced sample consisted of blood. The chain combines TRBV7-2 with TRBJ2-7; 9 bases line up with TRBD1. The J call may be incorrect, as the DNA end agrees better with TRBJ2-1. This sequence was found in a woman under 30 with Graves' hyperthyroidism. The CDR3 DNA sequence: TGTGCCAGCAGCTACCGACCGGGACAGGGCACCTACGAGCAGTTCTTC. It is translated as CASSYRPGQGTYEQFF.